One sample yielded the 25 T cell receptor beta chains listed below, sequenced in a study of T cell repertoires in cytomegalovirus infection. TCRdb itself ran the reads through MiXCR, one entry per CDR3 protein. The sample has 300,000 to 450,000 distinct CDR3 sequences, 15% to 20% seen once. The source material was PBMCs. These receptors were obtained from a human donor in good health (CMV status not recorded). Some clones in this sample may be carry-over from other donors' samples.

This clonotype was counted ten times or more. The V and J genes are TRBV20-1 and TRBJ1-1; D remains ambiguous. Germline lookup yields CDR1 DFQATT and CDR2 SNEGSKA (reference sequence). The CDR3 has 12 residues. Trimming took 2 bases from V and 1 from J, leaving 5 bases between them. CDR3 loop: CSARQPNTEAFF. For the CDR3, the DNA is TGCAGTGCTAGACAGCCGAACACTGAAGCTTTCTTT.

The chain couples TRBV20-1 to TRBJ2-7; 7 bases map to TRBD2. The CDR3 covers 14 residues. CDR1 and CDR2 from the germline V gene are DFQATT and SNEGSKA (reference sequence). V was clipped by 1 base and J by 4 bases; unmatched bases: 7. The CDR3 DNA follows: TGCAGTGCTAGAGTTCGCGGGAGCTTTTACGAGCAGTACTTC. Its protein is CSARVRGSFYEQYF.

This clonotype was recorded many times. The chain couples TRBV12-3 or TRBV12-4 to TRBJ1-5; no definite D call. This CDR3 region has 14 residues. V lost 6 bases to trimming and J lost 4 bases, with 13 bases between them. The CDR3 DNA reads TGTGCCAGCAGCCCCCGGGGATTTAATCAGCCCCAGCATTTT. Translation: CASSPRGFNQPQHF.

The DNA of the CDR3 is TGTGCCAGCAGCCTCCGCTTTGAAGCTTTCTTT. It translates to CASSLRFEAFF. The chain combines TRBV7-9 with TRBJ1-1; D remains ambiguous. The V gene's germline CDR1 is SEHNR and CDR2 FQNEAQ (reference sequence). The CDR3 runs to 11 residues. Trimming removed 5 bases at V and 7 bases at J, with 8 bases between.

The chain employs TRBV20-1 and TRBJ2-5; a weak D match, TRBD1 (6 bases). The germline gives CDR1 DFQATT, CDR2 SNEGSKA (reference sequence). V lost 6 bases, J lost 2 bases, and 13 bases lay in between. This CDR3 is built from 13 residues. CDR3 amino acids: CSAATGFQETQYF. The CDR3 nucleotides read TGCAGTGCAGCCACAGGGTTTCAAGAGACCCAGTACTTC.

As DNA, the CDR3 is TGTGCCAGCAGAGTACAGGCCTTGACAGGGGGCACTGAAGCTTTCTTT. Protein product: CASRVQALTGGTEAFF. The chain employs TRBV28 and TRBJ1-1; 9 positions agree with TRBD1. With V trimmed by 6 bases and J by 4 bases, 12 bases remained unmatched. The germline gives CDR1 MDHEN, CDR2 SYDVKM. CDR3 length equals 16 residues.

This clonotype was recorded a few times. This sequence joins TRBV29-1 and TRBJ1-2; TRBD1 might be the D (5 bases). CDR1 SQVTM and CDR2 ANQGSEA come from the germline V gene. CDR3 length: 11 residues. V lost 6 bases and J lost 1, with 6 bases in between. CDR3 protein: CSVQVNYGYTF. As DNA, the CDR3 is TGCAGCGTACAGGTTAACTATGGCTACACCTTC.

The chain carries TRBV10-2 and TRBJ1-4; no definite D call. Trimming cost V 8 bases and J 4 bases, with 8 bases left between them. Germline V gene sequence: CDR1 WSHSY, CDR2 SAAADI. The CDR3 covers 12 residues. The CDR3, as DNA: TGCGCCAGCCGAGGTCTTAATGAAAAACTGTTTTTT. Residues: CASRGLNEKLFF.

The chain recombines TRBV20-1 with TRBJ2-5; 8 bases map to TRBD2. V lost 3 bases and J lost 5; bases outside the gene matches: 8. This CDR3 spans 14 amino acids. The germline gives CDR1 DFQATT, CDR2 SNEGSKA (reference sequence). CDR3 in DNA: TGCAGTGCTAGTCAAGCGGGAGATCTGGAGACCCAGTACTTC. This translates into CSASQAGDLETQYF.

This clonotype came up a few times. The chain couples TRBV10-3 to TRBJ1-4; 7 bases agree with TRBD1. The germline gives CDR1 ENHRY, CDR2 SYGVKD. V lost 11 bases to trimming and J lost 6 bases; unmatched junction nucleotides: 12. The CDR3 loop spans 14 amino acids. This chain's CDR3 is CAVRQGLQDEKLFF. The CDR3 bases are TGTGCCGTACGACAGGGCCTACAGGATGAAAAACTGTTTTTT.

This chain's CDR3 is CASSSLDRAGEKLFF. The CDR3 DNA follows: TGTGCCAGCAGCTCCCTGGACAGGGCGGGCGAAAAACTGTTTTTT. The rearrangement uses TRBV12-3 or TRBV12-4 and TRBJ1-4; 8 bases match TRBD1. V gave up 6 bases and J gave up 8 bases; unmatched junction bases: 11. CDR3 length: 15 residues.

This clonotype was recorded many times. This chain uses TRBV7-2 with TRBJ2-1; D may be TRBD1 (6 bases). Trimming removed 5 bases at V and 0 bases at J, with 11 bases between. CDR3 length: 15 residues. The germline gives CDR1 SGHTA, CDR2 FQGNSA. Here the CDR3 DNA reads TGTGCCAGCAGCCAGGGGACCGGCTCCTACAATGAGCAGTTCTTC. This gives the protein CASSQGTGSYNEQFF.

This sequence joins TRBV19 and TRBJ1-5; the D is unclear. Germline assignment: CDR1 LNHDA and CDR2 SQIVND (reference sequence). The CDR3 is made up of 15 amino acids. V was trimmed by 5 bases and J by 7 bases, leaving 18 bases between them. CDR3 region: CASSVSGMLGQPQHF. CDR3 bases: TGTGCCAGTAGTGTTTCCGGGATGCTGGGACAGCCCCAGCATTTT.

The CDR3 DNA follows: TGTGCCAGCAGCTCTAGCGGGAGGGACGAGCAGTACTTC. As protein: CASSSSGRDEQYF. V usage is TRBV7-9 and J usage is TRBJ2-7; 12 bases map to TRBD2. V was pared by 4 bases and J by 5 bases, with 0 bases of the junction left unmatched. The CDR3 has 13 amino acids. CDR1 and CDR2 (germline): SEHNR, FQNEAQ (reference sequence).

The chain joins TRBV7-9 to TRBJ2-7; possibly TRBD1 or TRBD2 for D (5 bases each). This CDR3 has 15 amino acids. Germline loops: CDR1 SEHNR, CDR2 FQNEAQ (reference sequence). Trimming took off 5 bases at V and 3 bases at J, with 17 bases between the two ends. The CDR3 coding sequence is TGTGCCAGCAGCGGGGCAGAAATGGGGGACTACGAGCAGTACTTC. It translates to CASSGAEMGDYEQYF.

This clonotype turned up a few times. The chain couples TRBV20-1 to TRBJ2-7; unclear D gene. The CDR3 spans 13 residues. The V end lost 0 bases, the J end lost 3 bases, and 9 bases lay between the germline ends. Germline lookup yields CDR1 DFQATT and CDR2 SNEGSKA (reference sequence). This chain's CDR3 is CSARDLRNYEQYF. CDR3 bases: TGCAGTGCTAGAGATCTACGGAACTACGAGCAGTACTTC.

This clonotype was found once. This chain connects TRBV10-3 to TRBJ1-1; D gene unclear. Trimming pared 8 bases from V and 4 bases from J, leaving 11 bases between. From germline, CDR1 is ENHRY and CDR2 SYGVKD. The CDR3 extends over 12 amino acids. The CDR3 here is CAIHGEGTEAFF. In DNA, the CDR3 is TGTGCCATCCATGGGGAGGGCACTGAAGCTTTCTTT.

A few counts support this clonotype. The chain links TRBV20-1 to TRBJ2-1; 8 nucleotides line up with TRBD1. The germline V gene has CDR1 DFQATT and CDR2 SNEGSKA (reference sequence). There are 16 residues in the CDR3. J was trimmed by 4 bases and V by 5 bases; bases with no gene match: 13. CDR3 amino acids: CSALRSSGGYYNEQFF. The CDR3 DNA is TGCAGTGCTTTAAGGTCTTCAGGGGGCTATTACAATGAGCAGTTCTTC.

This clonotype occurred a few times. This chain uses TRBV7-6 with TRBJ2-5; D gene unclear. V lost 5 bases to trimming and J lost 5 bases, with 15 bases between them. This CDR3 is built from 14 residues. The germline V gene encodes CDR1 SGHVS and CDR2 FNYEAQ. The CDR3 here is CASSQDGAWETQYF. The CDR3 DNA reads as TGTGCCAGCAGCCAAGACGGTGCCTGGGAGACCCAGTACTTC.

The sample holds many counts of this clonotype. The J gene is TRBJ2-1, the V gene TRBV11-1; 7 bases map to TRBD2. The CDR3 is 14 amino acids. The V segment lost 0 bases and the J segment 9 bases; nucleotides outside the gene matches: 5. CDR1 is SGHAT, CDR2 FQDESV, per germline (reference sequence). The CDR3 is CASSLAWGGVEQFF. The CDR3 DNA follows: TGTGCCAGCAGCTTAGCATGGGGGGGTGTTGAGCAGTTCTTC. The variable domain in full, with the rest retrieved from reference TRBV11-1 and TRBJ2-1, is EAEVAQSPRYKITEKSQAVAFWCDPISGHATLYWYRQILGQGPELLVQFQDESVVDDSQLPKDRFSAERLKGVDSTLKIQPAELGDSAMYLCASSLAWGGVEQFFGPGTRLTVL.

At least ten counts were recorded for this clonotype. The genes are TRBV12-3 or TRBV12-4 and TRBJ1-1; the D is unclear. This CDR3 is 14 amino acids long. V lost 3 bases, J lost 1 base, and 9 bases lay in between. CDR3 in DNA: TGTGCCAGCAGTTTTGGACTCCGGAACACTGAAGCTTTCTTT. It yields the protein CASSFGLRNTEAFF.

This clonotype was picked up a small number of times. CDR3: CASSQRIGAHQPQHF. DNA for the CDR3: TGCGCCAGCAGCCAGCGAATCGGAGCACATCAGCCCCAGCATTTT. The chain uses TRBV4-1 and TRBJ1-5, with D unclear. The V gene lost 3 bases and the J gene lost 5 bases, with 14 bases spanning the gap. The CDR3 contains 15 residues. CDR1 and CDR2 from the germline V gene are MGHRA and YSYEKL.

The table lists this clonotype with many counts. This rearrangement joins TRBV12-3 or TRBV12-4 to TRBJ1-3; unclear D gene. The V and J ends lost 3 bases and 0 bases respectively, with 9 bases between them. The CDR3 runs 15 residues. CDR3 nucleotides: TGTGCCAGCAGTTTCGCGGGCCTCTCTGGAAACACCATATATTTT. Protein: CASSFAGLSGNTIYF.

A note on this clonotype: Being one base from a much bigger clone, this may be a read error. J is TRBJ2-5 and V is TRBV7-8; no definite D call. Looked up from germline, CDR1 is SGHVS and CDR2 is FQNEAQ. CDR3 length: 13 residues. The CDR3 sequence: CASSFQRQETQCF. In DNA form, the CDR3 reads TGTGCCAGCAGCTTTCAACGACAAGAGACCCAGTGCTTC.

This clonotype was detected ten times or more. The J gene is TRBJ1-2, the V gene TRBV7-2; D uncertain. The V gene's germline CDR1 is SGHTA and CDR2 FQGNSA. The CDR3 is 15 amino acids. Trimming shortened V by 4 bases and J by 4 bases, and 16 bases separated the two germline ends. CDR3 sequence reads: CASSSGARPLYGYTF. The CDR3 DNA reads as TGTGCCAGCAGCTCAGGAGCCAGGCCCCTCTATGGCTACACCTTC.